A selection of T cell receptor beta chains follows, all from one sample in a study of blood T cell repertoires in COVID-19. Data came from immunoSEQ multiplex PCR; TCRdb stores just in-frame clones and leaves some out. The sample records more than 90,000 clones, 70% to 85% being singletons. Source material: peripheral blood. The receptors were gathered from a human donor in a cohort sampled during active COVID-19. Each CDR3 is given with its conserved first and last residue. A D gene is named only where the DNA matches it firmly. Size is stated for part of the rows, as once, few or many counts, or as a class when the clone is expanded.

v_call	cdr3_length	j_call	d_call	clone_size	cdr3_aa	cdr3_nt
TRBV10-3	17	TRBJ1-4	-	-	CAISESGQAATNEKLFF	TGTGCCATCAGTGAGTCGGGGCAGGCTGCAACTAATGAAAAACTGTTTTTT
TRBV4-1	17	TRBJ2-5	TRBD1	once	CASSQGGFRGFQETQYF	TGCGCCAGCAGCCAAGGAGGATTCAGGGGGTTCCAAGAGACCCAGTACTTC
TRBV19	15	TRBJ1-5	-	once	CASSQTDSSNQPQHF	TGTGCCAGTAGTCAGACAGACTCTAGCAATCAGCCCCAGCATTTT
TRBV5-1	14	TRBJ1-2	-	-	CASSLGGGEHGYTF	TGCGCCAGCAGCTTGGGCGGGGGCGAGCATGGCTACACCTTC
TRBV14	14	TRBJ2-1	-	-	CASSRGGLYNEQFF	TGTGCCAGCAGTCGCGGGGGCCTATACAATGAGCAGTTCTTC
TRBV5-6	14	TRBJ2-3	-	-	CASSLKRRTDTQYF	TGTGCCAGCAGCTTGAAGCGGCGCACAGATACGCAGTATTTT
TRBV14	15	TRBJ2-1	-	-	CASSRFDRAYNEQFF	TGTGCCAGCAGCCGATTCGACAGAGCATACAATGAGCAGTTCTTC
TRBV9	14	TRBJ2-7	-	-	CASSVGTPSYEQYF	TGTGCCAGCAGCGTCGGGACACCGTCCTACGAGCAGTACTTC
TRBV2	15	TRBJ2-7	TRBD2	-	CASSEMVAGQYEQYF	TGTGCCAGCAGTGAAATGGTAGCGGGCCAGTACGAGCAGTACTTC
TRBV2	14	TRBJ2-1	TRBD1	-	CASNFGQGLNEQFF	TGTGCCAGCAATTTTGGACAGGGGCTCAATGAGCAGTTCTTC
TRBV19	14	TRBJ1-1	TRBD1	-	CASIRGQRGTEAFF	TGTGCCAGTATCAGGGGACAGAGGGGCACTGAAGCTTTCTTT
TRBV6-5	15	TRBJ2-3	-	-	CASSSPGSFTDTQYF	TGTGCCAGCAGTAGCCCGGGATCCTTCACAGATACGCAGTATTTT
TRBV4-3	16	TRBJ2-1	TRBD2	-	CASSHLSGGSYNEQFF	TGCGCCAGCAGCCACCTTAGCGGGGGGTCCTACAATGAGCAGTTCTTC
TRBV4-3	14	TRBJ2-2	TRBD1	-	CASSRQGNTGELFF	TGCGCCAGCAGCCGACAGGGGAACACCGGGGAGCTGTTTTTT
TRBV7-2	14	TRBJ2-1	-	-	CASSLMGLAHEQFF	TGTGCCAGCAGCTTAATGGGACTCGCCCATGAGCAGTTCTTC
TRBV6-2/TRBV6-3	15	TRBJ1-4	TRBD1	-	CASSSGQGAGEKLFF	TGTGCCAGCAGTTCCGGACAGGGGGCTGGCGAAAAACTGTTTTTT
TRBV30	15	TRBJ2-7	TRBD2	-	CAWSDRTAGAYEQYF	TGTGCCTGGAGCGACCGTACAGCGGGGGCCTACGAGCAGTACTTC
TRBV7-3	18	TRBJ2-2	-	-	CASSLTPVSGANTGELFF	TGTGCCAGCAGCTTAACGCCCGTTAGCGGTGCGAACACCGGGGAGCTGTTTTTT
TRBV4-1	15	TRBJ2-3	TRBD1	-	CASSQGTGGTDTQYF	TGCGCCAGCAGCCAAGGTACAGGGGGCACAGATACGCAGTATTTT
TRBV4-2	15	TRBJ2-1	TRBD2	-	CASSPNIAGYNEQFF	TGTGCCAGCAGCCCTAACATAGCGGGGTACAATGAGCAGTTCTTC
TRBV27	14	TRBJ2-3	TRBD2	-	CASSYAGVSDTQYF	TGTGCCAGCAGTTACGCGGGAGTGTCAGATACGCAGTATTTT
TRBV30	12	TRBJ2-7	-	once	CAWSARASEQYF	TGTGCCTGGAGTGCCAGGGCGAGCGAGCAGTACTTC
TRBV11-2	16	TRBJ2-7	TRBD2	-	CASSLDWASGMYEQYF	TGTGCCAGCAGCTTAGATTGGGCTAGCGGGATGTACGAGCAGTACTTC
TRBV4-3	15	TRBJ2-3	-	-	CASSQAGRVADTQYF	TGCGCCAGCAGCCAAGCGGGCAGGGTGGCAGATACGCAGTATTTT
TRBV19	15	TRBJ2-6	TRBD1	-	CASNPGTAGANVLTF	TGTGCCAGTAATCCGGGGACAGCTGGGGCCAACGTCCTGACTTTC
TRBV19	15	TRBJ2-3	TRBD2	-	CASSPSGSLTDTQYF	TGTGCCAGTAGCCCTAGCGGGAGCCTGACAGATACGCAGTATTTT
TRBV5-8	17	TRBJ2-2	TRBD1	-	CASSRRQGQGGTGELFF	TGTGCCAGCAGTCGAAGACAGGGACAGGGAGGCACCGGGGAGCTGTTTTTT
TRBV6-2/TRBV6-3	12	TRBJ1-1	-	-	CASTPSGTEAFF	TGTGCCAGCACCCCTTCGGGCACTGAAGCTTTCTTT
TRBV6-6	16	TRBJ1-5	-	-	CASSYSGENSNQPQHF	TGTGCCAGCAGTTACTCTGGAGAGAATAGCAATCAGCCCCAGCATTTT
TRBV12-5	14	TRBJ1-1	-	-	CASGLPQARTEAFF	TGTGCTAGTGGTTTGCCCCAGGCAAGGACTGAAGCTTTCTTT
TRBV18	18	TRBJ1-2	TRBD1	-	CASSPPRGQGGSGYGYTF	TGTGCCAGCTCACCACCGAGGGGACAGGGGGGATCCGGCTATGGCTACACCTTC
TRBV4-2	16	TRBJ1-4	-	-	CASSQDLAGDNEKLFF	TGTGCCAGCAGCCAAGATCTAGCCGGGGATAATGAAAAACTGTTTTTT
TRBV6-5	11	TRBJ2-4	-	once	CASSLKNIQYF	TGTGCCAGCAGCCTAAAAAACATTCAGTACTTC
TRBV10-3	16	TRBJ1-3	-	-	CAISESQGSPGNTIYF	TGTGCCATCAGTGAGTCTCAGGGTTCCCCAGGGAACACCATATATTTT
TRBV30	13	TRBJ1-1	-	-	CAWSPNMVTEAFF	TGTGCCTGGAGTCCCAACATGGTCACTGAAGCTTTCTTT
TRBV18	14	TRBJ1-5	TRBD1	-	CASSPTGGDQPQHF	TGTGCCAGCTCACCGACAGGGGGCGATCAGCCCCAGCATTTT
TRBV19	12	TRBJ2-2	-	-	CAARGYTGELFF	TGTGCCGCCCGGGGATACACCGGGGAGCTGTTTTTT
TRBV7-2	14	TRBJ2-7	-	-	CASSLGQMGGEQYF	TGTGCCAGCAGCTTAGGCCAGATGGGGGGCGAGCAGTACTTC
TRBV24-1	16	TRBJ2-1	-	-	CATSDSPTKGSNEQFF	TGTGCCACCAGTGATTCACCTACGAAAGGGAGCAATGAGCAGTTCTTC
TRBV30	16	TRBJ2-4	-	-	CAWSVRRGREENIQYF	TGTGCCTGGAGTGTACGGAGGGGGCGGGAAGAAAACATTCAGTACTTC
TRBV11-2	17	TRBJ2-2	-	-	CASSPRPTGPHTGELFF	TGTGCCAGCAGCCCGAGACCCACAGGGCCCCACACCGGGGAGCTGTTTTTT
TRBV29-1	12	TRBJ2-7	TRBD1	-	CSLGQRAYEQYF	TGCAGCTTGGGACAGCGAGCCTACGAGCAGTACTTC
TRBV7-6	15	TRBJ1-4	-	-	CASSLDGRDGEKLFF	TGTGCCAGCAGCTTAGATGGCAGGGATGGAGAAAAACTGTTTTTT
TRBV14	14	TRBJ2-7	TRBD2	few	CASSQGTSGSQQYF	TGTGCCAGCAGCCAAGGGACTAGCGGGAGCCAGCAGTACTTC
TRBV6-4	13	TRBJ1-1	-	-	CASSDFRGAEAFF	TGTGCCAGCAGTGACTTCAGAGGAGCTGAAGCTTTCTTT
TRBV7-9	15	TRBJ2-1	TRBD2	-	CASSPPGLGWNEQFF	TGTGCCAGCAGCCCGCCGGGACTAGGGTGGAATGAGCAGTTCTTC
TRBV3-1/TRBV3-2	14	TRBJ2-4	TRBD2	few	CASSQVLAGGIQYF	TGTGCCAGCAGCCAAGTACTAGCGGGAGGCATTCAGTACTTC
TRBV7-8	12	TRBJ1-1	-	-	CASGSGGRVAFF	TGTGCCAGCGGCTCGGGGGGCAGGGTGGCTTTCTTT
TRBV2	11	TRBJ1-2	-	once	CASPGPPSWTF	TGTGCCAGCCCAGGCCCTCCCTCTTGGACCTTC
TRBV21-1	20	TRBJ2-2	-	-	CASSKSRGGGRGAYTGELFF	TGTGCCAGCAGCAAATCACGGGGGGGCGGGCGGGGGGCATACACCGGGGAGCTGTTTTTT
TRBV5-1	14	TRBJ2-7	-	-	CASSLGLDSYEQYF	TGCGCCAGCAGCTTGGGACTAGACTCCTACGAGCAGTACTTC
TRBV7-2	15	TRBJ2-3	-	once	CASSLALQGADTQYF	TGTGCCAGCAGCTTAGCACTGCAGGGCGCAGATACGCAGTATTTT
TRBV7-2	15	TRBJ2-5	-	-	CASSLAMTKQETQYF	TGTGCCAGCAGCTTAGCTATGACAAAGCAAGAGACCCAGTACTTC
TRBV6-2/TRBV6-3	14	TRBJ1-3	-	-	CASTPWNSGNTIYF	TGTGCCAGCACCCCCTGGAATAGCGGAAACACCATATATTTT
TRBV6-5	12	TRBJ1-4	-	-	CASKAANEKLFF	TGTGCCAGCAAGGCGGCGAATGAAAAACTGTTTTTT
TRBV5-6	12	TRBJ1-2	-	once	CASTAGRAGYTF	TGTGCCAGCACCGCGGGGAGGGCAGGCTACACCTTC
TRBV29-1	16	TRBJ2-3	TRBD2	-	CSVEGGAGGRTDTQYF	TGCAGCGTTGAAGGGGGCGCGGGGGGCCGCACAGATACGCAGTATTTT
TRBV5-6	16	TRBJ1-2	TRBD1	-	CASSLMGQGRTYGYTF	TGTGCCAGCAGCTTGATGGGACAGGGAAGAACCTATGGCTACACCTTC